The 26 T cell receptor beta chains below were found in one sample sequenced in a study of blood T cell repertoires in COVID-19. Profiling relied on immunoSEQ multiplex PCR, and the TCRdb table lists in-frame clones only, not all of them. The table shows about 82,000 clones, with 74% occurring only once. Sequenced sample: peripheral blood. Every receptor here comes from a human donor with acute or convalescent COVID-19. The donor label of this sample is uncertain.

J is TRBJ2-7 and V is TRBV27; possible D gene TRBD2, 6 bases. In germline, CDR1 is MNHEY, CDR2 SMNVEV (reference sequence). Trimming removed 8 bases at V and 5 bases at J, with 19 bases between. CDR3 length equals 14 residues. Here the CDR3 reads CASRGVGRYNEQYF. The CDR3 DNA reads as TGTGCCAGCCGTGGTGTAGGGAGGTACAACGAGCAGTACTTC.

To note about this clone: An end of the junction does not agree with germline; a read error may underlie this. The chain has TRBV30 and TRBJ2-1, with 7 nucleotides matching TRBD2. The length of the CDR3 is 12 residues. Germline V lookup: CDR1 GTSNPN, CDR2 SVGIG (reference sequence). The CDR3 is CAGRDYYNEQFF. The CDR3 DNA sequence: TGTGCCGGGAGGGACTACTACAATGAGCAGTTCTTC.

This clone was counted a few times. The chain has TRBV5-1 and TRBJ2-2; D is ambiguous. The germline V and J ends were trimmed by 4 bases and 3 bases, with 10 bases remaining between them. Germline values: CDR1 SGHRS, CDR2 YFSETQ. CDR3 length: 14 residues. The CDR3 DNA is TGCGCCAGCAGCGGGCGAGTCGACACCGGGGAGCTGTTTTTT. Its protein is CASSGRVDTGELFF.

The CDR3 region is CASSYLGGEQFF. CDR3 sequence (DNA): TGTGCCAGCAGTTACTTGGGAGGTGAGCAGTTCTTC. This chain connects TRBV6-5 to TRBJ2-1, with D possibly being TRBD2 (6 bases). The germline V and J ends were trimmed by 1 base and 9 bases, with 7 bases remaining between them. In germline, CDR1 is MNHEY, CDR2 SVGAGI. This CDR3 is 12 amino acids long.

The CDR3 loop is CASSLRDRSGYTF. CDR3 sequence (DNA): TGCGCCAGCAGCTTGCGGGACAGGAGTGGCTACACCTTC. This chain joins TRBV5-1 and TRBJ1-2; TRBD1 matches at 8 bases. The V segment lost 1 base and the J segment 7 bases; nucleotides outside the gene matches: 3. Germline values: CDR1 SGHRS, CDR2 YFSETQ. This CDR3 region has 13 residues.

V usage is TRBV7-6 and J usage is TRBJ1-1; D is perhaps TRBD1 (6 bases). CDR1 and CDR2 (germline): SGHVS, FNYEAQ. V lost 5 bases to trimming and J lost 1 base, with 8 bases between them. The CDR3 runs to 13 residues. CDR3 in DNA: TGTGCCAGCAGCCCCAGGGGGAACACTGAAGCTTTCTTT. Translating gives CASSPRGNTEAFF.

The chain is built from TRBV7-2 and TRBJ2-1; no clear D gene. Germline CDR1 SGHTA, CDR2 FQGNSA. V lost 7 bases and J 9 bases, leaving 13 bases between the germline ends. The CDR3 has 12 residues. Written as DNA, the CDR3 is TGTGCCAGCAAAGTAGAACTCGGTGAGCAGTTCTTC. Encoded protein: CASKVELGEQFF.

The chain uses TRBV30 and TRBJ2-7; D ambiguous. V lost 3 bases to trimming and J lost 7 bases, with 10 bases between them. The CDR3 consists of 11 residues. Germline CDR1 reads GTSNPN; CDR2 reads SVGIG (reference sequence). CDR3 sequence: CAWSGMREQYF. Here the CDR3 DNA reads TGTGCCTGGAGCGGCATGAGGGAGCAGTACTTC.

The chain recombines TRBV6-5 with TRBJ2-1; 8 bases match TRBD2. CDR3 length: 15 residues. V lost 2 bases and J lost 6; bases outside the gene matches: 6. CDR1 MNHEY and CDR2 SVGAGI come from the germline V gene. As DNA, the CDR3 is TGTGCCAGCAGTTACGAGCGGGAGCTCCTCAATGAGCAGTTCTTC. It yields the protein CASSYERELLNEQFF.

In this sample, this clone turned up once. This chain joins TRBV12-2 and TRBJ2-2; the table's D gene call, TRBD2, was not cross checked with the DNA. TRBV12-2 is recorded as a pseudogene. This CDR3 is 14 amino acids long. This CDR3 reads CASRLRRGEGELFF. The CDR3 DNA reads TGTGCAAGTCGCTTACGGAGGGGCGAGGGGGAGCTGTTTTTT.

The chain links TRBV27 to TRBJ2-5, with 8 bases aligning to TRBD1. In germline, CDR1 is MNHEY, CDR2 SMNVEV (reference sequence). The CDR3 is made up of 13 amino acids. V was pared by 5 bases and J by 3 bases, with 2 bases of the junction left unmatched. The CDR3 coding sequence is TGTGCCAGCAGTCACAGGGGGGAAGAGACCCAGTACTTC. Residues: CASSHRGEETQYF.

The CDR3 DNA sequence: TGTGCCAGCAGCAACAGGGGGCGAACCCCCTATGGCTACACCTTC. Its translation: CASSNRGRTPYGYTF. The V gene is TRBV7-2, the J gene TRBJ1-2, with 9 positions matching TRBD1. The CDR3 is 15 amino acids. Germline loops: CDR1 SGHTA, CDR2 FQGNSA. J gave up 4 bases and V 5 bases, and 8 bases lay outside the gene matches.

This rearrangement joins TRBV21-1 to TRBJ2-2; TRBD1 is taken as the D call from the table, unchecked against the DNA. TRBV21-1 is noted as a pseudogene. This CDR3 is built from 13 residues. The DNA of the CDR3 is TGTGCCAGCAGCAAAGGGACACCCGGGGAGCTGTTTTTT. This gives the protein CASSKGTPGELFF.

This clone was counted at least ten times. This chain links TRBV27 with TRBJ2-7; 9 nucleotides agree with TRBD2. In germline, CDR1 is MNHEY, CDR2 SMNVEV (reference sequence). The CDR3 has 14 residues. J gave up 7 bases and V 2 bases, and 6 bases lay outside the gene matches. CDR3 amino acids: CASSLAGLASEQYF. In DNA, the CDR3 is TGTGCCAGCAGTTTAGCGGGACTAGCTTCTGAGCAGTACTTC.

This clone is termed medium-sized. The chain uses TRBV14 and TRBJ2-7, with 8 nucleotides matching TRBD1. Trimming at V came to 2 bases and at J to 4 bases, leaving 4 bases not matched to a gene. Germline lookup yields CDR1 SGHDN and CDR2 FVKESK. The CDR3 totals 14 residues. CDR3 in amino acids: CASSQTRGLYEQYF. The CDR3 DNA reads as TGTGCCAGCAGCCAAACCAGGGGGCTTTACGAGCAGTACTTC.

The genes are TRBV6-6 and TRBJ1-5; 8 nucleotides line up with TRBD1. CDR1 is MNHNY and CDR2 is SVGAGI in the germline V gene (reference sequence). CDR3 length: 15 amino acids. The V segment lost 8 bases and the J segment 2 bases; nucleotides outside the gene matches: 8. The CDR3 loop is CASSPATGGNQPQHF. The DNA of the CDR3 is TGTGCCAGCTCTCCCGCGACAGGGGGCAATCAGCCCCAGCATTTT.

The chain links TRBV19 to TRBJ2-2, with TRBD1 matching over 8 bases. The germline V gene has CDR1 LNHDA and CDR2 SQIVND (reference sequence). V dropped 5 bases and J dropped 1; count of bases not matched to a gene: 0. The CDR3 runs to 14 residues. Here the CDR3 DNA reads TGTGCCAGTAGTGACAGGGGGAACACCGGGGAGCTGTTTTTT. Its translation: CASSDRGNTGELFF.

The DNA of the CDR3 is TGTGCCACCAGCTTAGGACTAGCGGGGACTCCGGGGCAAGAGACCCAGTACTTC. Encoded protein: CATSLGLAGTPGQETQYF. The gene calls are TRBV15 and TRBJ2-5, with 12 bases that match TRBD2. The CDR3 is 18 amino acids. From germline, CDR1 is LNHNV and CDR2 YYDKDF (reference sequence). V trimming: 5 bases; J trimming: 2 bases; junction bases outside the gene matches: 12.

The rearrangement links TRBV5-5 to TRBJ2-7; 8 nucleotides align to TRBD1. Germline CDR1 reads SGHKS; CDR2 reads YYEKEE (reference sequence). Losses at the gene ends were 3 bases for V and 0 bases for J; bases not matched to a gene: 2. The CDR3 has 14 residues. Here the CDR3 DNA reads TGTGCCAGCAGCTCGACAGGGGCCTCCTACGAGCAGTACGTC. As protein: CASSSTGASYEQYV.

The rearrangement joins TRBV19 to TRBJ2-2, with 7 bases matching TRBD2. Germline loops: CDR1 LNHDA, CDR2 SQIVND (reference sequence). This CDR3 comprises 13 residues. V was clipped by 2 bases and J by 8 bases; unmatched bases: 2. CDR3 sequence reads: CASSISGNGELFF. In DNA, the CDR3 is TGTGCCAGTAGTATAAGCGGGAATGGGGAGCTGTTTTTT.

The chain recombines TRBV3-1 (or the pseudogene TRBV3-2) with TRBJ2-1; a possible D gene is TRBD2 (5 bases). V lost 4 bases, J lost 2 bases, and 9 bases lay in between. Germline V gene sequence: CDR1 LGHDT, CDR2 YNNKEL (reference sequence). The CDR3 loop spans 14 amino acids. Written as DNA, the CDR3 is TGTGCCAGCAGCCGAATAGCGACCTACAATGAGCAGTTCTTC. Translated: CASSRIATYNEQFF.

The V and J genes are TRBV7-9 and TRBJ2-3; D might be TRBD2 (6 bases). With 0 bases removed from V and 4 bases from J, the gap between germline ends came to 20 bases. This CDR3 comprises 18 residues. The V gene's germline CDR1 is SEHNR and CDR2 FQNEAQ (reference sequence). The CDR3 DNA sequence: TGTGCCAGCAGCTTAGCAAAGGGACTCTCGTTTGGGGCAGATACGCAGTATTTT. Translating gives CASSLAKGLSFGADTQYF.

This chain joins TRBV6-5 and TRBJ1-4; weak D call: TRBD1 (6 bases). The germline V gene has CDR1 MNHEY and CDR2 SVGAGI. The germline V and J ends were trimmed by 7 bases and 8 bases, with 17 bases remaining between them. CDR3 size: 14 residues. DNA of the CDR3: TGTGCCAGCACGGGGGGGACACGGGAGGAAAAACTGTTTTTT. Translation gives CASTGGTREEKLFF.

The genes are TRBV28 and TRBJ2-2; unclear D gene. The V and J ends lost 6 bases and 5 bases respectively, with 13 bases between them. The CDR3 is made up of 14 amino acids. Germline CDR1 reads MDHEN; CDR2 reads SYDVKM. The CDR3 bases are TGTGCCAGCAGCCCACCTTTAGTAACCGGGGAGCTGTTTTTT. Protein product: CASSPPLVTGELFF.

The genes are TRBV6-5 and TRBJ2-5; possibly TRBD2 for D (7 bases). In germline, CDR1 is MNHEY, CDR2 SVGAGI. CDR3 size: 15 residues. With 2 bases removed from V and 4 bases from J, the gap between germline ends came to 14 bases. CDR3 amino acids: CASSYGGAFAETQYF. The DNA for the CDR3 is TGTGCCAGCAGTTACGGGGGGGCATTTGCAGAGACCCAGTACTTC.

The V call is TRBV5-1, the J call TRBJ1-1, with 7 bases matching TRBD1. The junction had 5 bases not matched to a gene; V was cut back by 4 bases and J by 2 bases. CDR3 length equals 14 residues. Germline CDR1 reads SGHRS; CDR2 reads YFSETQ. The CDR3 nucleotides are TGCGCCAGCAGCCCCACAGGGGATAACACTGAAGCTTTCTTT. Translating gives CASSPTGDNTEAFF.